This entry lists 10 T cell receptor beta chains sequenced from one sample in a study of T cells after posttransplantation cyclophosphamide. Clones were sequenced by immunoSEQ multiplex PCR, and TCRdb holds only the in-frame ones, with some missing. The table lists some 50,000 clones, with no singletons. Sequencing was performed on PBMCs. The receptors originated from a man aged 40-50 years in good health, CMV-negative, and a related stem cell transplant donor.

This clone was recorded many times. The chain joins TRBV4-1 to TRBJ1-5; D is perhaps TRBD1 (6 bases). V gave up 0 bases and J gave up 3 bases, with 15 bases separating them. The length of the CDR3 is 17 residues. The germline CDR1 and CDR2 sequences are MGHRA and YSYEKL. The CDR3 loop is CASSQDQLDRLNQPQHF. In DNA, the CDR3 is TGCGCCAGCAGCCAAGACCAGCTGGACAGACTCAATCAGCCCCAGCATTTT.

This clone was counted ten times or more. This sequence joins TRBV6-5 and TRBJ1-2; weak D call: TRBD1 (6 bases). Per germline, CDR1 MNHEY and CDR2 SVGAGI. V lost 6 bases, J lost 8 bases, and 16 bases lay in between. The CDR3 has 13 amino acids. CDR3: CASRPGHPWGYTF. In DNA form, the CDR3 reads TGTGCCAGCAGGCCGGGACACCCCTGGGGCTACACCTTC.

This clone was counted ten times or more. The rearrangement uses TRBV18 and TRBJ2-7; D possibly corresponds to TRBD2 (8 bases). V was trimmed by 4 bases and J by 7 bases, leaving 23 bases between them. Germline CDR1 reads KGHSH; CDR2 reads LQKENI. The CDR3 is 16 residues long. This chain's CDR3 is CASSRSREAQGGEQYF. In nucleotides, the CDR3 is TGTGCCAGCTCACGATCGCGGGAGGCCCAGGGGGGTGAGCAGTACTTC.

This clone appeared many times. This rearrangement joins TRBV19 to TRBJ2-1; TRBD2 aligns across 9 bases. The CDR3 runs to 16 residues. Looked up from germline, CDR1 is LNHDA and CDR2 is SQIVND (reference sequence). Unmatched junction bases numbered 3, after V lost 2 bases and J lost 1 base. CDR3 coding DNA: TGTGCCAGTAGTATACAAGCGGGGGGATCCTACAATGAGCAGTTCTTC. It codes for CASSIQAGGSYNEQFF.

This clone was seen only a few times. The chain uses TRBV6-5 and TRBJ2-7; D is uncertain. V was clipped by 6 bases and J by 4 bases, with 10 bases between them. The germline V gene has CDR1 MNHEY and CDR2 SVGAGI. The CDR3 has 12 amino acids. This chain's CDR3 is CASSKTEYEQYF. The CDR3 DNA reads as TGTGCCAGCAGCAAGACTGAATACGAGCAGTACTTC.

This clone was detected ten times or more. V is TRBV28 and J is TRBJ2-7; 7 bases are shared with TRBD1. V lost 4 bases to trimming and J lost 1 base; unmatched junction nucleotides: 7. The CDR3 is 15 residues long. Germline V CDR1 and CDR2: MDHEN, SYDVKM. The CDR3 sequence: CASSSIGTVSYEQYF. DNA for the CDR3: TGTGCCAGCAGTTCAATAGGGACAGTTTCCTACGAGCAGTACTTC.

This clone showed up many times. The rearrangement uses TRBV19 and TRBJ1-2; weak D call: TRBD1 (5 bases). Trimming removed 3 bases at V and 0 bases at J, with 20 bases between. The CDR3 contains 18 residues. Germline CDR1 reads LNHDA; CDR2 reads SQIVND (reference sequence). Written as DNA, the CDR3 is TGTGCCAGTAGTATGGCCCCACGCCCCAGGGCTTCTAACTATGGCTACACCTTC. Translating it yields CASSMAPRPRASNYGYTF.

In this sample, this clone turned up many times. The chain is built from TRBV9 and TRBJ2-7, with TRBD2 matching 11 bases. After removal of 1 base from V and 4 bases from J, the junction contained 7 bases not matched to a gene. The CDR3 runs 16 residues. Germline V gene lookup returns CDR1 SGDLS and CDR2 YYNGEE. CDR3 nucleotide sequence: TGTGCCAGCAGCGTATCGGCTAGCGGGGGGATATACGAGCAGTACTTC. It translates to CASSVSASGGIYEQYF.

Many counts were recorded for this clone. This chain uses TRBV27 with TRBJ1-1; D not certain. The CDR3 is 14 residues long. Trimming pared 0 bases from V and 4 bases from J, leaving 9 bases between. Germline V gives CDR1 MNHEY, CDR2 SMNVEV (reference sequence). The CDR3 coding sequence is TGTGCCAGCAGTTTATCGAACAGCCCCACTGAAGCTTTCTTT. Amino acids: CASSLSNSPTEAFF.

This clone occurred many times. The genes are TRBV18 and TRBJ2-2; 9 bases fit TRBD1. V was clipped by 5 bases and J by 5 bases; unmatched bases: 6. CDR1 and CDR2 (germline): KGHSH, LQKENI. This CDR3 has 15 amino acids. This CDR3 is CASSWDRAGTGELFF. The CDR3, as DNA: TGTGCCAGCTCATGGGACAGGGCTGGAACCGGGGAGCTGTTTTTT.